Each of the 20 T cell receptor beta chains below was sequenced from the same sample in a study of CD8 T cells in ankylosing spondylitis. The antigens these receptors bind are not known. Study-wide results and caveats: Made up of about eight highly homologous variants, a TCR beta motif appeared characteristic of ankylosing spondylitis blood.

TCRdb passed the 5' RACE reads through MiXCR, listing each CDR3 protein once. Of 330,000 or so distinct CDR3 sequences detected, less than 10% appear once; the ten largest clones hold about 14%. The source material was blood, either unsorted or a sorted T cell fraction (not recorded which). These receptor sequences come from a male donor with ankylosing spondylitis.

This clonotype has ten or more counts. This chain joins TRBV5-6 and TRBJ2-1; TRBD2 aligns across 9 bases. Per germline, CDR1 SGHDT and CDR2 YYEEEE. V lost 5 bases to trimming and J lost 3 bases; unmatched junction nucleotides: 18. This CDR3 has 19 amino acids. Here the CDR3 reads CASSPKGFPAGGLYNEQFF. DNA of the CDR3: TGTGCCAGCAGTCCCAAAGGGTTTCCAGCGGGAGGCCTCTACAATGAGCAGTTCTTC.

This clonotype was recorded a few times. The gene calls are TRBV28 and TRBJ2-3; D is perhaps TRBD1 (6 bases). This CDR3 has 15 residues. Germline loops: CDR1 MDHEN, CDR2 SYDVKM. Trimming took 4 bases from V and 2 from J, leaving 13 bases between them. Written as DNA, the CDR3 is TGTGCCAGCAGTTCGGGGACACCCTACACAGATACGCAGTATTTT. It codes for CASSSGTPYTDTQYF.

This clonotype was seen more than once but under ten times. The chain uses TRBV3-1 and TRBJ2-6; D is uncertain. The V gene lost 1 base and the J gene lost 0 bases, with 22 bases spanning the gap. The CDR3 runs to 21 residues. CDR1 is LGHDT, CDR2 YNNKEL, per germline (reference sequence). The CDR3 reads CASSQVRTPAPPDSGANVLTF. As DNA, the CDR3 is TGTGCCAGCAGCCAAGTAAGAACGCCTGCTCCACCCGACTCTGGGGCCAACGTCCTGACTTTC.

This clonotype appeared many times. The chain links TRBV7-2 to TRBJ2-5; D unresolved. Trimming cost V 1 base and J 5 bases, with 11 bases left between them. From germline, CDR1 is SGHTA and CDR2 FQGNSA. The CDR3 totals 14 residues. For the CDR3, the DNA is TGTGCCAGCAGCTTAGATTACCGGACGGAGACCCAGTACTTC. Encoded protein: CASSLDYRTETQYF. The variable domain in full, completed from reference TRBV7-2 and TRBJ2-5, reads GAGVSQSPSNKVTEKGKDVELRCDPISGHTALYWYRQSLGQGLEFLIYFQGNSAPDKSGLPSDRFSAERTGGSVSTLTIQRTQQEDSAVYLCASSLDYRTETQYFGPGTRLLVL.

This clonotype was seen only a few times. V is TRBV25-1 and J is TRBJ1-6; D perhaps matches TRBD1 (5 bases). The CDR3 has 13 residues. The germline V and J ends were trimmed by 5 bases and 9 bases, with 11 bases remaining between them. Per germline, CDR1 MGHDK and CDR2 SYGVNS. The CDR3 region has the DNA TGTGCCAGCAGTATGACAGAAAGTTCACCCCTCCACTTT. Encoded protein: CASSMTESSPLHF.

This clonotype was observed at least ten times. V usage is TRBV12-3 or TRBV12-4 and J usage is TRBJ2-1; 7 bases agree with TRBD2. V lost 6 bases, J lost 0 bases, and 8 bases stayed unmatched. This CDR3 comprises 16 residues. CDR3 region: CASRQQAGSSYNEQFF. For the CDR3, the DNA is TGTGCCAGCAGACAACAAGCGGGGAGCTCCTACAATGAGCAGTTCTTC.

The gene calls are TRBV30 and TRBJ2-7; 10 nucleotides align to TRBD2. J was trimmed by 0 bases and V by 3 bases; bases with no gene match: 5. CDR1 GTSNPN and CDR2 SVGIG come from the germline V gene (reference sequence). There are 15 residues in the CDR3. The CDR3 loop is CAWRGLARTSYEQYF. The CDR3 DNA reads TGTGCCTGGAGGGGACTAGCGCGTACCTCCTACGAGCAGTACTTC.

The chain has TRBV6-5 and TRBJ1-5; D not resolved. Germline V gene data show CDR1 as MNHEY and CDR2 as SVGAGI. V lost 0 bases, J lost 1 base, and 13 bases lay in between. The CDR3 totals 17 residues. The CDR3 DNA follows: TGTGCCAGCAGTTACTCGAGTCAGGCCGGGAGCAATCAGCCCCAGCATTTT. It translates to CASSYSSQAGSNQPQHF.

This clonotype has a handful of counts. An end of the junction differs from the germline gene, which may be a read error. The chain employs TRBV25-1 and TRBJ2-4; TRBD2 matches 12 bases. The CDR3 is 10 residues long. Germline-derived CDR1 and CDR2 are MGHDK and SYGVNS. In nucleotides, the CDR3 is TGTGCCAGCAAGACTAGCGGGAGTGCCTTC. This translates into CASKTSGSAF.

This chain connects TRBV10-3 to TRBJ2-1; TRBD2 is a possible D gene (6 bases). With 7 bases removed from V and 6 bases from J, the gap between germline ends came to 13 bases. This CDR3 spans 13 amino acids. Germline assignment: CDR1 ENHRY and CDR2 SYGVKD. CDR3 loop: CAITGVLSNEQFF. As DNA, the CDR3 is TGTGCCATCACGGGGGTCCTATCCAATGAGCAGTTCTTC.

This sequence joins TRBV30 and TRBJ2-1; 10 bases align to TRBD2. The CDR3 is 13 amino acids. V gave up 3 bases and J gave up 10 bases; unmatched junction bases: 6. Germline CDR1 and CDR2: GTSNPN and SVGIG (reference sequence). The CDR3 bases are TGTGCCTGGAGCAGGGTAGCGGGAGGAGAGCAGTTCTTC. It translates to CAWSRVAGGEQFF.

The chain recombines TRBV5-6 with TRBJ2-1; 8 positions agree with TRBD1. This CDR3 is built from 15 residues. J gave up 8 bases and V 4 bases, and 11 bases lay outside the gene matches. Per the germline V gene, CDR1 is SGHDT and CDR2 is YYEEEE. CDR3 in amino acids: CASSPGQGFIDEQFF. Here the CDR3 DNA reads TGTGCCAGCAGCCCCGGACAGGGTTTTATCGATGAGCAGTTCTTC.

This clonotype was observed many times. This chain links TRBV7-6 with TRBJ2-3; D unclear. Germline values: CDR1 SGHVS, CDR2 FNYEAQ. V was cut by 5 bases and J by 4 bases, with 10 bases left in between. The CDR3 contains 13 residues. The CDR3 DNA sequence: TGTGCCAGCAGCCCCTGGGTAGCAGATACGCAGTATTTT. Translation gives CASSPWVADTQYF.

This clonotype was observed a handful of times. This chain uses TRBV9 with TRBJ2-7, with 10 positions matching TRBD1. V shed 3 bases and J 1 base; nucleotides not matched to a gene: 4. The CDR3 totals 15 residues. CDR1 is SGDLS, CDR2 YYNGEE, per germline. DNA of the CDR3: TGTGCCAGCAGCGGAGGGACAGGGGTGTCCTACGAGCAGTACTTC. It is translated as CASSGGTGVSYEQYF.

This clonotype was recorded at least ten times. J is TRBJ1-5 and V is TRBV6-1; 10 bases fit TRBD1. The V gene end was trimmed by 5 bases and the J gene end by 6 bases; junction bases not matched to a gene: 1. CDR1 is MNHNS, CDR2 SASEGT, per germline. The CDR3 covers 13 residues. CDR3 sequence (DNA): TGTGCCAGCAGTCGGGACAGGGGTCAGCCCCAGCATTTT. It codes for CASSRDRGQPQHF.

This clonotype was detected only a few times. This chain links TRBV20-1 with TRBJ1-2; the D is unclear. This CDR3 has 12 amino acids. Germline V CDR1 and CDR2: DFQATT, SNEGSKA (reference sequence). Trimming removed 3 bases at V and 8 bases at J, with 13 bases between. This chain's CDR3 is CSASVANQGYTF. The CDR3 DNA reads TGCAGTGCTAGCGTAGCGAACCAGGGCTACACCTTC.

This clonotype was seen more than once but under ten times. This rearrangement joins TRBV10-2 to TRBJ2-1; weak D call: TRBD1 (5 bases). Trimming took off 2 bases at V and 3 bases at J, with 8 bases between the two ends. The CDR3 runs 14 residues. In germline, CDR1 is WSHSY, CDR2 SAAADI. The CDR3 sequence: CASSERQGYNEQFF. The DNA of the CDR3 is TGCGCCAGCAGTGAGCGCCAGGGCTACAATGAGCAGTTCTTC.

The table lists this clonotype with a few counts. V gene TRBV12-3 or TRBV12-4 combines with J gene TRBJ2-2, with D tentatively TRBD1 (6 bases). V shed 6 bases and J shed 1 base, with 9 bases lying between them. The CDR3 loop spans 14 amino acids. CDR3 in amino acids: CASSGTLNTGELFF. The CDR3 DNA follows: TGTGCCAGCAGCGGGACACTGAACACCGGGGAGCTGTTTTTT.

The J gene is TRBJ2-3, the V gene TRBV9, with TRBD2 as a possible D gene (6 bases). The CDR3 loop spans 17 amino acids. With 0 bases removed from V and 0 bases from J, the gap between germline ends came to 14 bases. CDR1 is SGDLS and CDR2 is YYNGEE in the germline V gene. CDR3 sequence reads: CASSVGVGGASTDTQYF. The CDR3 bases are TGTGCCAGCAGCGTAGGGGTGGGGGGAGCTAGCACAGATACGCAGTATTTT.

This clonotype has just a few counts. CDR3 in amino acids: CSASEGMGAYNEQFF. The CDR3 nucleotides read TGCAGTGCTAGTGAGGGGATGGGGGCCTACAATGAGCAGTTCTTC. V usage is TRBV20-1 and J usage is TRBJ2-1, with D perhaps being TRBD1 or TRBD2 (5 bases each). The CDR3 totals 15 residues. Germline CDR1 DFQATT, CDR2 SNEGSKA (reference sequence). V dropped 3 bases and J dropped 2 bases, with 14 bases sitting between them.